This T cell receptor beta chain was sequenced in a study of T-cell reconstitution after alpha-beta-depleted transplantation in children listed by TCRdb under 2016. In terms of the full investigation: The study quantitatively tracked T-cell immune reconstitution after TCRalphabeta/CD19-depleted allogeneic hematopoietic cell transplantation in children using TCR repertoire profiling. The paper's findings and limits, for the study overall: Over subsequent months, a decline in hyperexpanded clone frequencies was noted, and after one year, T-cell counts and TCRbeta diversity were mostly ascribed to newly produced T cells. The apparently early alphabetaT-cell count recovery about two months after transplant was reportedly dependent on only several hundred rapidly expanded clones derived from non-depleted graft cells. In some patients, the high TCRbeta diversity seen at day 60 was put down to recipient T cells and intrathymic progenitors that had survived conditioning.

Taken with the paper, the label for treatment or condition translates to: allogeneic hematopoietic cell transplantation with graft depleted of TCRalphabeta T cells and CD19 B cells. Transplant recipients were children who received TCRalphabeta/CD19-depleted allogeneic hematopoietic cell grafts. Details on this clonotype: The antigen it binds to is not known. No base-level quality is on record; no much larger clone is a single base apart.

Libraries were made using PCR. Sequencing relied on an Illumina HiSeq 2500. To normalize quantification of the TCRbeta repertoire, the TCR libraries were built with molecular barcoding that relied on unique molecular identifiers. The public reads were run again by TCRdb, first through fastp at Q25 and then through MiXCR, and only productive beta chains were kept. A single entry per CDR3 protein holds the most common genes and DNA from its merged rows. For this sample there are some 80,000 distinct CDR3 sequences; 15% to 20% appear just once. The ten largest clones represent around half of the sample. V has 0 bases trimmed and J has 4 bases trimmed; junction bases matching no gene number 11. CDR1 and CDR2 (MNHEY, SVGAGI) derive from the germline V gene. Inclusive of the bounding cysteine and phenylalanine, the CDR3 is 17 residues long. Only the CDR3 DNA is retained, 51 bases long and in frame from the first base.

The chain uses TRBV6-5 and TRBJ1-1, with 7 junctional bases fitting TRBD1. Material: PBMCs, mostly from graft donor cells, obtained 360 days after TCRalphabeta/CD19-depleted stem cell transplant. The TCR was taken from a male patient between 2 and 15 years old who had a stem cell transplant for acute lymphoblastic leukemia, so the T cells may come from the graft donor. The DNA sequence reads TGTGCCAGCAGTTACTCGATAAGAAGACAGGGAGGCACTGAAGCTTTCTTT. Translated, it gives CASSYSIRRQGGTEAFF.